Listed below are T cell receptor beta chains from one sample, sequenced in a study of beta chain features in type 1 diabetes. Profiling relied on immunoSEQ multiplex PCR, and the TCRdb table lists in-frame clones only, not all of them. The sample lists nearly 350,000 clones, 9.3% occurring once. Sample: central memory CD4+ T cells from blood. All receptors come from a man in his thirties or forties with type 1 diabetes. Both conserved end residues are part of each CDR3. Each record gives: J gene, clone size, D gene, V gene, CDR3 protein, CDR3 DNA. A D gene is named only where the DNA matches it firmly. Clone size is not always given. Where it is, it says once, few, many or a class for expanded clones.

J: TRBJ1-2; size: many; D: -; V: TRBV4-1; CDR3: CASSQEGQGLGYTF; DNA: TGCGCCAGCAGCCAAGAAGGCCAGGGGCTCGGCTACACCTTC
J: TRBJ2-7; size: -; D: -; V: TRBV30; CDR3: CAWSTRDEQYF; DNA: TGTGCCTGGAGTACTAGGGACGAGCAGTACTTC
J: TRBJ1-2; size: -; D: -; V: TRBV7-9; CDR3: CASSLEVVTGWAF; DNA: TGTGCCAGCAGCTTAGAGGTTGTGACGGGCTGGGCCTTC
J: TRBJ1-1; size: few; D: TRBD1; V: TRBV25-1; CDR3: CASSGTGVRAEAFF; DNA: TGTGCCAGCAGTGGAACAGGGGTGAGAGCTGAAGCTTTCTTT
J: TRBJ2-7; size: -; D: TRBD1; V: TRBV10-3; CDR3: CAISGTGETYEQYF; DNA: TGTGCCATCAGTGGGACAGGGGAAACCTACGAGCAGTACTTC
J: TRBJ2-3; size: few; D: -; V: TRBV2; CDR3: CASRPNGSTDTQYF; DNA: TGTGCCAGCAGACCCAACGGCTCTACAGATACGCAGTATTTT
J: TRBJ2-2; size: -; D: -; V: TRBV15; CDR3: CATSRDRMADTGELFF; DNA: TGTGCCACCAGCAGAGATAGAATGGCAGACACCGGGGAGCTGTTTTTT
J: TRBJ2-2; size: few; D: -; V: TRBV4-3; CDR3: CASSQDRAGELFF; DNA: TGCGCCAGCAGCCAAGACAGGGCCGGGGAGCTGTTTTTT
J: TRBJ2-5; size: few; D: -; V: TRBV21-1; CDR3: CASSRWDRGPYQETQYF; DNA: TGTGCCAGCAGCAGGTGGGACAGGGGGCCGTACCAAGAGACCCAGTACTTC
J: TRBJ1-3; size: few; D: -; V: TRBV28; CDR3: CASSSQVRVPGNTIYF; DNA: TGTGCCAGCAGTTCCCAGGTCCGGGTACCTGGAAACACCATATATTTT
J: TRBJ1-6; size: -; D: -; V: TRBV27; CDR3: CASSLGWGESPLHF; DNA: TGTGCCAGCAGTTTGGGGTGGGGTGAGTCACCCCTCCACTTT
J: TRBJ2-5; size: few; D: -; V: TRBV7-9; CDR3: CASSPWQETQYF; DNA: TGTGCCAGCAGCCCCTGGCAAGAGACCCAGTACTTC
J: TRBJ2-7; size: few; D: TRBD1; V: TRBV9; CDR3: CASSAQTTGTFSYEQYF; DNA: TGTGCCAGCAGCGCCCAGACGACAGGGACCTTTTCCTACGAGCAGTACTTC
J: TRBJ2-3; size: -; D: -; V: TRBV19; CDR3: CATNWGLSTDTQYF; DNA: TGTGCCACCAACTGGGGCCTGTCCACAGATACGCAGTATTTT
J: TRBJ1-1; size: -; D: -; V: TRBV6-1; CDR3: CASSENPGRTEAFF; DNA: TGTGCCAGCAGTGAAAACCCAGGGCGCACTGAAGCTTTCTTT
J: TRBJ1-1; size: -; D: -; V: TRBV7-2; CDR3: CASSLVFQAGNTEAFF; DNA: TGTGCCAGCAGCTTAGTATTCCAGGCGGGGAACACTGAAGCTTTCTTT
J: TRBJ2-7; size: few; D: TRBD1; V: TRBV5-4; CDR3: CASSLQGAYEQYF; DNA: TGTGCCAGCAGCTTACAGGGGGCCTACGAGCAGTACTTC
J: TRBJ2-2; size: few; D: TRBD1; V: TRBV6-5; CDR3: CASSYFTGARSGELFF; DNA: TGTGCCAGCAGTTATTTTACAGGGGCGCGGTCCGGGGAGCTGTTTTTT
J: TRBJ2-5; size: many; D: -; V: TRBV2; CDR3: CASSESPLDRETQYF; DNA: TGTGCCAGCAGTGAATCCCCGTTGGATAGGGAGACCCAGTACTTC
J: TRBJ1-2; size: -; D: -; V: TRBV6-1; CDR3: CASRRRLSDYGYTF; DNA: TGTGCCAGCAGGCGACGCCTGAGTGACTATGGCTACACCTTC
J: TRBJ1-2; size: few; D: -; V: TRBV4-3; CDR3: CASSQVNKGLVGYTF; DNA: TGCGCCAGCAGCCAAGTCAACAAGGGTTTGGTGGGCTACACCTTC
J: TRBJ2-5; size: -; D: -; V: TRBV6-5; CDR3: CASSDSLVAETQYF; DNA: TGCGCCAGCAGTGACTCCTTAGTAGCGGAGACCCAGTACTTC
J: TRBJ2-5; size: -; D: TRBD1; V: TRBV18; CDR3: CASSLRQGQETQYF; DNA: TGTGCCAGCTCACTACGACAGGGCCAAGAGACCCAGTACTTC
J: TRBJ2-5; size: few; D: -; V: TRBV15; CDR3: CAVRDGLETQYF; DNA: TGTGCCGTACGGGACGGATTGGAGACCCAGTACTTC
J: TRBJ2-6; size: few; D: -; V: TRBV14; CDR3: CASRPTPSSGANVLTF; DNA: TGTGCCAGCAGGCCAACCCCGTCCTCTGGGGCCAACGTCCTGACTTTC
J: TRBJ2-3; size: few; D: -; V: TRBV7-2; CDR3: CASSPQGIGTDTQYF; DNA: TGTGCCAGCAGCCCTCAGGGGATCGGCACAGATACGCAGTATTTT
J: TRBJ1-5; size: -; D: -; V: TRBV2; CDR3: CASSDSRAGQPQHF; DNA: TGTGCCAGCAGTGATTCGCGGGCGGGTCAGCCCCAGCATTTT
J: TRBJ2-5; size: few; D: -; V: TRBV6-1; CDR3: CASSYLSEETQYF; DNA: TGTGCCAGCAGTTATTTGTCCGAAGAGACCCAGTACTTC
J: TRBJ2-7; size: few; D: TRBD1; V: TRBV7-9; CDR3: CASSYRTGGIEQYF; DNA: TGTGCCAGCAGCTACAGGACAGGGGGCATCGAGCAGTACTTC
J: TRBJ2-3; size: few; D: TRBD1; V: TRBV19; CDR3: CASSFTGVDTQYF; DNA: TGTGCCAGTAGTTTCACAGGGGTCGATACGCAGTATTTT
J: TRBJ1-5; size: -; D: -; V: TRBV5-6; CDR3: CASSLAGRGSNQPQHF; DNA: TGTGCCAGCAGCTTGGCTGGCCGCGGGAGCAATCAGCCCCAGCATTTT
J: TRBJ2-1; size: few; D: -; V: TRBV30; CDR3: CAWSVYREGEQFF; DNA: TGTGCCTGGAGTGTCTACAGGGAAGGTGAGCAGTTCTTC